The subject of this entry is one T cell receptor beta chain. Extraction of RNA preceded its reverse transcription into cDNA, which served as the sequencing template. Assay used: immunoSEQ multiplex PCR; TCRdb lists only in-frame clones, some missing. The table shows thousands of clones, with less than 80% occurring only once. The data are from a study of CD8+ T cells in alopecia areata. Study-level information: Those patients who were treated received oral tofacitinib, which was given at 5 to 10 mg twice daily for moderate-to-severe alopecia areata.

With 4 bases removed from V and 4 bases from J, the gap between germline ends came to 16 bases. Germline CDR1 is SEHNR and CDR2 is FQNEAQ (reference sequence). The CDR3 consists of 15 residues. Researchers took lesional scalp punch biopsies and peripheral blood from people who were alopecia areata patients. The receptor was derived from a human donor with alopecia areata. The chain uses TRBV7-9 and TRBJ1-1; possible D gene TRBD1, 5 bases. The sample in question was skin, obtained at week 0. This CDR3 is CASSSVIGGSTEAFF. CDR3 bases: TGTGCCAGCAGCTCGGTCATCGGGGGAAGCACTGAAGCTTTCTTT.